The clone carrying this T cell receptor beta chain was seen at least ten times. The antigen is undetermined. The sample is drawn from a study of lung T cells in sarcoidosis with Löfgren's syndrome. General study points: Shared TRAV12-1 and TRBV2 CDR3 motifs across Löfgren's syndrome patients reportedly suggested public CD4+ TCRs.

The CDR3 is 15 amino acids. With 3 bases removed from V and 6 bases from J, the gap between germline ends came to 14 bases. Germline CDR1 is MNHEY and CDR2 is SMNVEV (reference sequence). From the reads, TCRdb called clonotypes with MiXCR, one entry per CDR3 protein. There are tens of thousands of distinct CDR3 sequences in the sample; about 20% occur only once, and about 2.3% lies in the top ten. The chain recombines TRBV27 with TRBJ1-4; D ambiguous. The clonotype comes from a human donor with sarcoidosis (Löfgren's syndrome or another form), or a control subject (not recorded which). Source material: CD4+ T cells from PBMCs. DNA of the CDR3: TGTGCCAGCAGTTTCGATTTCTCGGGCGATGAAAAACTGTTTTTT. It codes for CASSFDFSGDEKLFF.